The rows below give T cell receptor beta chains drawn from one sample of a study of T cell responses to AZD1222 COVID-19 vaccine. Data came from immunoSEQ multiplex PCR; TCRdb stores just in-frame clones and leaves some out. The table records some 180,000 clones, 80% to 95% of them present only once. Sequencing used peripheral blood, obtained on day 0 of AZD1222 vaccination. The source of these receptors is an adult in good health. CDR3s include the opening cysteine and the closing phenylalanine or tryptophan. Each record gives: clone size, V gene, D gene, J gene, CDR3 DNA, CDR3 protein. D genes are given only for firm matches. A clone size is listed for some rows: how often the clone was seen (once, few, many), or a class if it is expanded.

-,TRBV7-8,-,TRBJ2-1,TGTGCCAGCAGGCGTAGGGGCAACTCCTACAATGAGCAGTTCTTC,CASRRRGNSYNEQFF
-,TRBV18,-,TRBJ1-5,TGTGCCAGCTCCCCGGGCACGGGGGAGCCCCAGCATTTT,CASSPGTGEPQHF
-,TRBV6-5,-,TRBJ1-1,TGTGCCAGCAGTTACGAGGGTCCCACTGAAGCTTTCTTT,CASSYEGPTEAFF
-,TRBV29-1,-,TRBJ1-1,TGCAGCGTACGCGGACAGATGAACACTGAAGCTTTCTTT,CSVRGQMNTEAFF
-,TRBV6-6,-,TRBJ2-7,TGTGCCAGCAGCCATATCCCGGGGGCAGCCTACGAGCAGTACTTC,CASSHIPGAAYEQYF
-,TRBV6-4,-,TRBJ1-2,TGTGCCAGCAGTGAATTCGAGGGCGGGGGCTACACCTTC,CASSEFEGGGYTF
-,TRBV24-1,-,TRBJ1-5,TGTGCCACCAGTGCTGATGGCATTCAGCCCCAGCATTTT,CATSADGIQPQHF
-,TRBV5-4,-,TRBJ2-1,TGTGCCAGCAGCCAGGGGGGGCCGTACAATGAGCAGTTCTTC,CASSQGGPYNEQFF
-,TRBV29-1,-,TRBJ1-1,TGCAGCGGGATTCTGCGGGACAAACCTAACACTGAAGCTTTCTTT,CSGILRDKPNTEAFF
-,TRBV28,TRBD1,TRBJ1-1,TGTGCCAGCAGGCCAGGGGGCCTGAACACTGAAGCTTTCTTT,CASRPGGLNTEAFF
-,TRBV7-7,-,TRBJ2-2,TGTGCTAGCAGCTCCGGGACCGGGGCCGGGGAGCTGTTTTTT,CASSSGTGAGELFF
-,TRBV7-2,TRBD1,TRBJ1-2,TGTGCCAGCAGGCGGAGGGACAGCCAAGATGGCTACACCTTC,CASRRRDSQDGYTF
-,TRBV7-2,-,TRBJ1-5,TGTGCCAGCAGCTTAAGTCTGAACAGACTATCTCAGCCCCAGCATTTT,CASSLSLNRLSQPQHF
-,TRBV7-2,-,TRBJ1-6,TGTGCCAGCAGCTTAGGGGCACTGCGCGCGGGATATAATTCACCCCTCCACTTT,CASSLGALRAGYNSPLHF
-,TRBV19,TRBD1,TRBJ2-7,TGTGCCAGTAGTACCGGACAGGGGGCGCGAGAGCAGTACTTC,CASSTGQGAREQYF
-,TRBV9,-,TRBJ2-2,TGTGCCAGCAGCCTAACCGGGTCCCTGAACACCGGGGAGCTGTTTTTT,CASSLTGSLNTGELFF
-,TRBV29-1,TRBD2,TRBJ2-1,TGCAGCGTTGAGGGTTTCGAACGGGAGGACACCTACAATGAGCAGTTCTTC,CSVEGFEREDTYNEQFF
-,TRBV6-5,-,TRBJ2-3,TGTGCCAGCAGTTACCAAGGACCGGCCGATACGCAGTATTTT,CASSYQGPADTQYF
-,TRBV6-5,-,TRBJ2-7,TGTGCCAGCACCTACGGGGGTGAGCAGTACTTC,CASTYGGEQYF
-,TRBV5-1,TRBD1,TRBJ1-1,TGCGCCAGCAGTTTAACAGGGGAGGGCACTGAAGCTTTCTTT,CASSLTGEGTEAFF
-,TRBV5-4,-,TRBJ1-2,TGTGCCAGCAGGGGGGTTAGGTATGGCTACACCTTC,CASRGVRYGYTF
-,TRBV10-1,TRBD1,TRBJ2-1,TGCGCCAGCGCATCTGAAGGGGGACAGGGGACGTACAATGAGCAGTTCTTC,CASASEGGQGTYNEQFF
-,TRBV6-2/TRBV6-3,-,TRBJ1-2,TGTGCCAGCAGTCTTGGCCAAATGGGAAAAAACTATGGCTACACCTTC,CASSLGQMGKNYGYTF
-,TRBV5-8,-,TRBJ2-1,TGTGCCAGCAACGTCCTCGGGGAGCAGTTCTTC,CASNVLGEQFF
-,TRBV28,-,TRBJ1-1,TGTGCCAGCAGAGTCGCCGGGGCGCGCACTGAAGCTTTCTTT,CASRVAGARTEAFF
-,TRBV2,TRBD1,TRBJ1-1,TGTGCCAGCACCCCGGGACAGGGGGACACTGAAGCTTTCTTT,CASTPGQGDTEAFF
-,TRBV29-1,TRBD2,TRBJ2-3,TGCAGCGTTGGGACTAGCGCCCAAGGGGATACGCAGTATTTT,CSVGTSAQGDTQYF
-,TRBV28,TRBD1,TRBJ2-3,TGTGCCAGCAGTCGGTCGACAGGGCTTACAGATACGCAGTATTTT,CASSRSTGLTDTQYF
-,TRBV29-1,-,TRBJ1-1,TGCAGCGTTAAGGTAACGAACACTGAAGCTTTCTTT,CSVKVTNTEAFF
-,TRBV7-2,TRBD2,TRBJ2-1,TGTGCCAGCAGCCCCGGGACTAGTGGCCACAATGAGCAGTTCTTC,CASSPGTSGHNEQFF
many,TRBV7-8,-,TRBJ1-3,TGTGCCAGCGCCACTGGCTCTGGAAACACCATATATTTT,CASATGSGNTIYF
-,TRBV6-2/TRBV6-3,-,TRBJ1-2,TGTGCCAGCAGCTCGGGAGTCTATGGCTACACCTTC,CASSSGVYGYTF
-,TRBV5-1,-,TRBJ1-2,TGCGCCAGCAGCTTGGGGCAAGCAGGGTCGGGCTATGGCTACACCTTC,CASSLGQAGSGYGYTF
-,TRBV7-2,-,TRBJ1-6,TGTGCCAGCAGCTTAGGGGGTCCGGGCAGCACTAATTCACCCCTCCACTTT,CASSLGGPGSTNSPLHF